This TCR beta chain stems from a study of patients and donors after allogeneic stem cell transplantation. TCRdb independently ran MiXCR on the RT-PCR reads; one entry per CDR3 protein. This repertoire shows more than 150,000 distinct CDR3 sequences, 24% found once; its top ten account for 26%. The sequence derives from a human donor who was either an allogeneic HSCT recipient or a stem cell or donor lymphocyte infusion donor (not recorded which). It is not recorded whose cells these are; they may come from a transplant donor. Sequencing was done on a sample of blood, either unsorted or a sorted T cell fraction (not recorded which).

The CDR3 spells CSVGTVAYEQYF. Here the CDR3 DNA reads TGCAGCGTTGGGACAGTAGCCTACGAGCAGTACTTC. The chain employs TRBV29-1 and TRBJ2-7, with TRBD1 as a possible D gene (6 bases). Per the germline V gene, CDR1 is SQVTM and CDR2 is ANQGSEA. The V and J ends lost 4 bases and 2 bases respectively, with 9 bases between them. This CDR3 has 12 amino acids.